This paragraph reports one T cell receptor beta chain. The antigen remains unidentified. This sample is drawn from a study of OX40 agonist ivuxolimab in advanced cancers. Overall study: At 0.01 to 10 mg/kg, ivuxolimab was administered intravenously to patients every 2 weeks. Patients with prior anti-PD-1, anti-PD-L1 or anti-CTLA-4 therapy were eligible; about 40% had some. Dose-escalation patients suffered from hepatocellular carcinoma, melanoma, renal cell or head and neck cancer.

Study observations and caveats: Antigen specificity remained undetermined for the expanded peripheral T cells.

TCRdb's copy holds only in-frame clones and misses some; the assay was immunoSEQ multiplex PCR. The sample lists over 15,000 clones; around 85% were seen once. V lost 6 bases to trimming and J lost 7 bases, with 19 bases between them. Germline loops: CDR1 MNHEY, CDR2 SVGAGI. This CDR3 spans 15 amino acids. The input for sequencing was CD4+ or CD8+ T cells sorted from blood, taken in a trial of the OX40 agonist ivuxolimab. The source of this sequence is an adult with an advanced solid tumor such as melanoma, head and neck, liver or kidney cancer. The chain is built from TRBV6-5 and TRBJ2-1; a weak D match, TRBD1 (6 bases). This CDR3 reads CASSLRDTSRNEQFF. The CDR3 nucleotides read TGTGCCAGCAGCCTCCGGGACACGTCCAGGAATGAGCAGTTCTTC.